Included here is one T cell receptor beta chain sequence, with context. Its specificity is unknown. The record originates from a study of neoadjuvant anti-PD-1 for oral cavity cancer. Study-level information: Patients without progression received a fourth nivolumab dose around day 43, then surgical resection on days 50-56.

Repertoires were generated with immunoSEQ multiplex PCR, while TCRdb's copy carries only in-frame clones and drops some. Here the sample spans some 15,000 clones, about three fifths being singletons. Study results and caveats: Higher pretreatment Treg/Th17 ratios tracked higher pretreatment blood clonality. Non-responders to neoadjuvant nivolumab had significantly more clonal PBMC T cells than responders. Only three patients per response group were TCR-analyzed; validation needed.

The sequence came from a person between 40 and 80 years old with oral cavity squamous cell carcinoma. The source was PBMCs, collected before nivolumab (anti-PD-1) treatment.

The CDR3 spells CASSVVAGGLNEQFF. CDR3 bases: TGTGCCAGCAGCGTAGTAGCGGGGGGTCTCAATGAGCAGTTCTTC. J is TRBJ2-1 and V is TRBV9; 10 positions match TRBD2. V lost 0 bases, J lost 6 bases, and 3 bases stayed unmatched. This CDR3 comprises 15 residues. CDR1 and CDR2 (germline): SGDLS, YYNGEE.